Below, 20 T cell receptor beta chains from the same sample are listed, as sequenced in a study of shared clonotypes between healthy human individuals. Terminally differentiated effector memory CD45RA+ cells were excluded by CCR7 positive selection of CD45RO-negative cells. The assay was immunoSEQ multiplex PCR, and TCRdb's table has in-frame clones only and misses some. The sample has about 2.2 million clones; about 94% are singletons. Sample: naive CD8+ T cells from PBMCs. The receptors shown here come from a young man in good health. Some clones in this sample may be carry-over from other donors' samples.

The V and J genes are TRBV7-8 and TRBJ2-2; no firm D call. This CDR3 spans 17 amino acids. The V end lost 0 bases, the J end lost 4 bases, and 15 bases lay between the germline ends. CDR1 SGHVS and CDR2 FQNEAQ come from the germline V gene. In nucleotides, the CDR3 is TGTGCCAGCAGCTTAGCGCTACAGCAGGTATTCACCGGGGAGCTGTTTTTT. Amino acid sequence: CASSLALQQVFTGELFF.

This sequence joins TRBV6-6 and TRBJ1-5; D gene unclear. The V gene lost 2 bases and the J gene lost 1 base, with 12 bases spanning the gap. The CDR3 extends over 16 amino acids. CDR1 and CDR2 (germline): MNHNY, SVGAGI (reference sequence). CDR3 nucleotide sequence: TGTGCCAGCAGTTACCTGAACGCCGGAAGCAATCAGCCCCAGCATTTT. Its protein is CASSYLNAGSNQPQHF.

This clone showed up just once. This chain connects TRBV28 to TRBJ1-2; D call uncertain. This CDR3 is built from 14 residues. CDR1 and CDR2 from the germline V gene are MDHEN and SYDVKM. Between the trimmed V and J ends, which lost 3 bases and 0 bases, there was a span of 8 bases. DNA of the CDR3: TGTGCCAGCAGTTTTCATGGCCCTAACTATGGCTACACCTTC. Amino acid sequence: CASSFHGPNYGYTF.

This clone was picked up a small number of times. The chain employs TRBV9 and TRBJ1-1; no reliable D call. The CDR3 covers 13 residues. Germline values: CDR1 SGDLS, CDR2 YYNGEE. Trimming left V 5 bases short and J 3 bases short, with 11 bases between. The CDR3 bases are TGTGCCAGCAGTCCGGTGGCCCACACTGAAGCTTTCTTT. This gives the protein CASSPVAHTEAFF.

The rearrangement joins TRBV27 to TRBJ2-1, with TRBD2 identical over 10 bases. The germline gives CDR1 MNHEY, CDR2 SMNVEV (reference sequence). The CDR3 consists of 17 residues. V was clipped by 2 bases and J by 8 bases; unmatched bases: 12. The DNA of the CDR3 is TGTGCCAGCAGTTTAATTCAGTCTAGCGGGAGTAGCGATGAGCAGTTCTTC. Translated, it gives CASSLIQSSGSSDEQFF.

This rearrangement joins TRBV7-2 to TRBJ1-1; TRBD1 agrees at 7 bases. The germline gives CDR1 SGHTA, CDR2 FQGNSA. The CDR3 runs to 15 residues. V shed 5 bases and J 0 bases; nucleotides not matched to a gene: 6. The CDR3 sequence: CASSTKTGLNTEAFF. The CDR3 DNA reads TGTGCCAGCAGCACGAAGACAGGGCTGAACACTGAAGCTTTCTTT.

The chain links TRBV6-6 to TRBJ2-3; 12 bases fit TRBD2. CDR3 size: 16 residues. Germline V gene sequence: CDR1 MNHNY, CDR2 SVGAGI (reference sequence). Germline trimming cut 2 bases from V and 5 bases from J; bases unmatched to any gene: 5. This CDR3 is CASSYPPGLAGDTQYF. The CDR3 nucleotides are TGTGCCAGCAGTTACCCCCCGGGACTAGCGGGAGATACGCAGTATTTT.

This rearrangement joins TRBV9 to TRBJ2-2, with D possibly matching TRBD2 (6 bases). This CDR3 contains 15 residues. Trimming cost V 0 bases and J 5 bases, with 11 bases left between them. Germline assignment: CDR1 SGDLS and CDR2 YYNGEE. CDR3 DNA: TGTGCCAGCAGCGTAGCTCGCGGAGGGACCGGGGAGCTGTTTTTT. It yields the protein CASSVARGGTGELFF.

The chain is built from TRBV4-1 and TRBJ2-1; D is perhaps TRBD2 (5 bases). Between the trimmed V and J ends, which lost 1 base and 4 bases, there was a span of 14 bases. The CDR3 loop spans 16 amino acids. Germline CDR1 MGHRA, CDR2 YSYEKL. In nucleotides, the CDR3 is TGCGCCAGCAGCCAAGGCCCGGACTCGTTGTACAATGAGCAGTTCTTC. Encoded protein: CASSQGPDSLYNEQFF.

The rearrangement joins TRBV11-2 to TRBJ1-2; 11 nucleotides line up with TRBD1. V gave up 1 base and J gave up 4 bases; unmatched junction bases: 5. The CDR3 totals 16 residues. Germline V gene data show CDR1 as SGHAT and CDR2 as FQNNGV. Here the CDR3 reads CASSLGGTGGTYGYTF. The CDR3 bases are TGTGCCAGCAGCTTAGGAGGGACAGGGGGGACCTATGGCTACACCTTC. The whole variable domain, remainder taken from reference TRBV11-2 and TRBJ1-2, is EAGVAQSPRYKIIEKRQSVAFWCNPISGHATLYWYQQILGQGPKLLIQFQNNGVVDDSQLPKDRFSAERLKGVDSTLKIQPAKLEDSAVYLCASSLGGTGGTYGYTFGSGTRLTVV.

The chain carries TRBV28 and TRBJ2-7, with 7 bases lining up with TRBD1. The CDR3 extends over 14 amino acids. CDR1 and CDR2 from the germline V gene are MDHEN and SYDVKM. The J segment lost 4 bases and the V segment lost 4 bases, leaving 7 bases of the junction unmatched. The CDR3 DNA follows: TGTGCCAGCAGTTACGCAGGGGGTCGGTACGAGCAGTACTTC. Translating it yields CASSYAGGRYEQYF.

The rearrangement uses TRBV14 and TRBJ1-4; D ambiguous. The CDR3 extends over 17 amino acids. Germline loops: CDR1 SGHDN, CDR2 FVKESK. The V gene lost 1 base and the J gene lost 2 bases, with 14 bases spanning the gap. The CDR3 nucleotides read TGTGCCAGCAGCCAAGGACGGGCTCGGGTGACTAATGAAAAACTGTTTTTT. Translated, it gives CASSQGRARVTNEKLFF.

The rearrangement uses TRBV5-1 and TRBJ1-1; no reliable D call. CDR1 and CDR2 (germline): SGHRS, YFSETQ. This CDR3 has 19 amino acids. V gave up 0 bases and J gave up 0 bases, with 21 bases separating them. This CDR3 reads CASSLGLPRGITMNTEAFF. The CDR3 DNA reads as TGCGCCAGCAGCTTGGGTTTGCCCCGTGGGATCACGATGAACACTGAAGCTTTCTTT.

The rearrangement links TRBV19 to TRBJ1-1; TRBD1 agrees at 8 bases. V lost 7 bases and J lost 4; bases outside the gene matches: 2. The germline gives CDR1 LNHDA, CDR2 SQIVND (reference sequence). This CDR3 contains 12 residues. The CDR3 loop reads CASKTGGTEAFF. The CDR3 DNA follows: TGTGCCAGTAAAACAGGGGGCACTGAAGCTTTCTTT.

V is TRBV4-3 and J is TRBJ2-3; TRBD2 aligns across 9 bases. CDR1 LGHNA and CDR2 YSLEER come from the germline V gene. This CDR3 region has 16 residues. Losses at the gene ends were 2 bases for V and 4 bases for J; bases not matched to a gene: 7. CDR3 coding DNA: TGCGCCAGCAGCCAAATCTTAGCGGGAGAATCAGATACGCAGTATTTT. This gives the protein CASSQILAGESDTQYF.

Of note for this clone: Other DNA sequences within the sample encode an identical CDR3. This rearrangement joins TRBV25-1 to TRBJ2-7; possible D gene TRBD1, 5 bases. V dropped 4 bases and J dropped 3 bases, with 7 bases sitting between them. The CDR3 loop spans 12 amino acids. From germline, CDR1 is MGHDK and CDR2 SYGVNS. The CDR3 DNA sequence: TGTGCCAGCAGTGGAGACAGCTACGAGCAGTACTTC. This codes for CASSGDSYEQYF.

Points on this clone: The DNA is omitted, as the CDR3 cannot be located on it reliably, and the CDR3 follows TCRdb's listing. This CDR3 reads CASSFGPGQENYGYTF. The chain has TRBV7-2 and TRBJ1-2; no DNA check was done on the table's D call, TRBD1. The CDR3 spans 16 amino acids, including both terminal residues. Germline V gene sequence: CDR1 SGHTA, CDR2 FQGNSA.

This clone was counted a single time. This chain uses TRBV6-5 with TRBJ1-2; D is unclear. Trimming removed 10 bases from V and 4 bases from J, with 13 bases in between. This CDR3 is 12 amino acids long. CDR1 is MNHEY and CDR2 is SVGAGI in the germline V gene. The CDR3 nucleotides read TGTGCCACCCGAGGAGTTTCCTATGGCTACACCTTC. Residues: CATRGVSYGYTF.

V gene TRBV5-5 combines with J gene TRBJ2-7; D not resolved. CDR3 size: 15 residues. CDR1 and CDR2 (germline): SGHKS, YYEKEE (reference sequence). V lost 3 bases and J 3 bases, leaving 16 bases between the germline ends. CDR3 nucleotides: TGTGCCAGCAGCTCGAGGACCGAGCTCCTCTACGAGCAGTACTTC. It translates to CASSSRTELLYEQYF.

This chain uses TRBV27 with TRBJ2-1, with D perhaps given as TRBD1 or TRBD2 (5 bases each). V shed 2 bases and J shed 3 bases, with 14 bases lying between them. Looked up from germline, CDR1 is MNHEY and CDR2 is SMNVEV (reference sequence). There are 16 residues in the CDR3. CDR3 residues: CASSLGPGTVYNEQFF. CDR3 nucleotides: TGTGCCAGCAGTTTAGGCCCGGGGACCGTCTACAATGAGCAGTTCTTC.